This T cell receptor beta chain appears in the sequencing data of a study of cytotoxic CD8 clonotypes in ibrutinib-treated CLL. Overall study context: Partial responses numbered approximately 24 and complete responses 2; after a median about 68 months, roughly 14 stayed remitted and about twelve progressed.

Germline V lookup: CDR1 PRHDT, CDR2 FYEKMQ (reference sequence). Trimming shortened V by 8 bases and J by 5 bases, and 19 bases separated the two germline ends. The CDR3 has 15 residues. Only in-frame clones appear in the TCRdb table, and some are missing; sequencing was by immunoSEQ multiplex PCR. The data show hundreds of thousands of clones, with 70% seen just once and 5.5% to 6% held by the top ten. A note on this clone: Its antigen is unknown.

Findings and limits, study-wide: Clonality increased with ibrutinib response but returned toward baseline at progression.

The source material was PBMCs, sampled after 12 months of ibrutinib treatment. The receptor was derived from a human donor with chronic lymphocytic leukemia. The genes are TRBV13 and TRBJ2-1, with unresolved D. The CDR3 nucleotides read TGTGCCAGCGCCCTTCGCCTACCCGGGCACAATGAGCAGTTCTTC. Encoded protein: CASALRLPGHNEQFF.